One sample yielded the 32 T cell receptor beta chains listed below, sequenced in a study of blood T cell repertoires in COVID-19. Using immunoSEQ multiplex PCR, the repertoire was profiled, and TCRdb retains in-frame clones only, with some absent. The repertoire holds hundreds of thousands of clones, with around 91% as singletons. The sample consisted of PBMCs or T cells enriched from blood (not recorded which). The receptors shown here come from a man under 40 who had recovered from COVID-19.

The chain couples TRBV7-2 to TRBJ1-5, with 7 nucleotides matching TRBD1. The V gene end was trimmed by 6 bases and the J gene end by 4 bases; junction bases not matched to a gene: 9. The CDR3 totals 15 residues. Germline V gene lookup returns CDR1 SGHTA and CDR2 FQGNSA. The CDR3 nucleotides read TGTGCCAGCAGTCCCGAGGGACAGCTTAATCAGCCCCAGCATTTT. Protein sequence: CASSPEGQLNQPQHF.

This chain connects TRBV4-1 to TRBJ2-2; D unresolved. Trimming cost V 4 bases and J 3 bases, with 12 bases left between them. The CDR3 length is 15 residues. Per the germline V gene, CDR1 is MGHRA and CDR2 is YSYEKL. DNA for the CDR3: TGCGCCAGCAGCCTCTGGCCCCGGGACACCGGGGAGCTGTTTTTT. As protein: CASSLWPRDTGELFF.

The chain carries TRBV19 and TRBJ2-7; 8 nucleotides line up with TRBD1. Trimming cost V 3 bases and J 0 bases; bases outside gene matches: 4. The germline CDR1 and CDR2 sequences are LNHDA and SQIVND (reference sequence). CDR3 length equals 15 residues. The CDR3 coding sequence is TGTGCCAGTAGTATCCTCGGGACAGGCTCCTACGAGCAGTACTTC. This translates into CASSILGTGSYEQYF.

V is TRBV9 and J is TRBJ2-1; the D gene is possibly TRBD1 (5 bases). V lost 0 bases and J 6 bases, leaving 19 bases between the germline ends. Germline V gene sequence: CDR1 SGDLS, CDR2 YYNGEE. The CDR3 runs 17 residues. The DNA for the CDR3 is TGTGCCAGCAGCGTAGGAGGTGGGGCAGGGATCTCCAATGAGCAGTTCTTC. This translates into CASSVGGGAGISNEQFF.

The chain combines TRBV7-9 with TRBJ1-5, with a tentative D call TRBD1 (5 bases). The V and J ends lost 4 bases and 0 bases respectively, with 19 bases between them. Germline V gene data show CDR1 as SEHNR and CDR2 as FQNEAQ (reference sequence). The CDR3 is 18 amino acids. This CDR3 is CASSSGTLNSLSNQPQHF. CDR3 nucleotide sequence: TGTGCCAGCAGCTCCGGGACTCTAAACTCCCTTAGCAATCAGCCCCAGCATTTT.

J is TRBJ2-7 and V is TRBV27; TRBD2 aligns across 8 bases. This CDR3 contains 16 residues. Trimming cost V 0 bases and J 2 bases; bases outside gene matches: 6. Germline V gene data show CDR1 as MNHEY and CDR2 as SMNVEV (reference sequence). In DNA, the CDR3 is TGTGCCAGCAGTTTATCGCGGGAGGAGGTCCCCTACGAGCAGTACTTC. Encoded protein: CASSLSREEVPYEQYF.

This clone was seen just once. V and J are TRBV3-1 (or the pseudogene TRBV3-2) and TRBJ2-2, with D perhaps matching TRBD2 (5 bases). The CDR3 sequence is 16 residues long. The germline V gene has CDR1 LGHDT and CDR2 YNNKEL (reference sequence). V was cut by 4 bases and J by 2 bases, with 14 bases left in between. The CDR3 is CASSLGLVRNTGELFF. The DNA of the CDR3 is TGTGCCAGCAGCCTTGGACTCGTCCGAAACACCGGGGAGCTGTTTTTT.

This sequence joins TRBV6-5 and TRBJ1-1; TRBD1 is a possible D gene (6 bases). Trimming removed 8 bases at V and 6 bases at J, with 10 bases between. Germline CDR1 reads MNHEY; CDR2 reads SVGAGI. CDR3 length: 11 residues. In DNA form, the CDR3 reads TGTGCCAGCTGGGAGGGGGCTGAAGCTTTCTTT. It translates to CASWEGAEAFF.

This chain's CDR3 is CASSEWGKVSAGSEKLFF. The CDR3 bases are TGTGCCAGCAGTGAGTGGGGTAAAGTCTCGGCGGGGAGTGAAAAACTGTTTTTT. The V call is TRBV2, the J call TRBJ1-4; D unclear. Germline CDR1 is SNHLY and CDR2 is FYNNEI. The CDR3 sequence is 18 residues long. The V end was cut by 3 bases, the J end by 7 bases, with 24 bases between.

This clone came up once. The CDR3 nucleotides read TGCGCCAGCAGCCAAGCGGACGGGATAAACAATCAGCCCCAGCATTTT. Translation: CASSQADGINNQPQHF. V gene TRBV4-1 combines with J gene TRBJ1-5; the D is unclear. Germline CDR1 MGHRA, CDR2 YSYEKL. The CDR3 extends over 16 amino acids. V lost 1 base to trimming and J lost 3 bases, with 13 bases between them.

The chain has TRBV20-1 and TRBJ2-7; TRBD1 might be the D (7 bases). Trimming removed 6 bases from V and 5 bases from J, with 11 bases in between. Germline V gene data show CDR1 as DFQATT and CDR2 as SNEGSKA (reference sequence). The CDR3 loop spans 11 amino acids. CDR3 nucleotides: TGCAGTGCGGAGGGGACAGACGAGCAGTACTTC. Translating gives CSAEGTDEQYF.

This chain uses TRBV18 with TRBJ1-3; maybe TRBD1 (6 bases). Germline lookup yields CDR1 KGHSH and CDR2 LQKENI. V lost 6 bases to trimming and J lost 0 bases, with 9 bases between them. The CDR3 sequence is 14 residues long. The CDR3 loop reads CASSKDSSGNTIYF. DNA for the CDR3: TGTGCCAGCTCGAAGGACAGCTCTGGAAACACCATATATTTT.

The rearrangement links TRBV30 to TRBJ1-1; TRBD1 agrees at 7 bases. The CDR3 loop spans 13 amino acids. Looked up from germline, CDR1 is GTSNPN and CDR2 is SVGIG (reference sequence). V trimming: 5 bases; J trimming: 2 bases; junction bases outside the gene matches: 5. CDR3 sequence reads: CAWGRQGNTEAFF. CDR3 in DNA: TGTGCCTGGGGGAGACAGGGAAACACTGAAGCTTTCTTT.

The V gene is TRBV3-1 (or the pseudogene TRBV3-2), the J gene TRBJ1-6; no clear D. The CDR3 spans 12 residues. Germline-derived CDR1 and CDR2 are LGHDT and YNNKEL (reference sequence). V was clipped by 1 base and J by 10 bases, with 5 bases between them. For the CDR3, the DNA is TGTGCCAGCAGCCAAGGAGTATCACCCCTCCACTTT. This sequence encodes CASSQGVSPLHF.

J is TRBJ1-5 and V is TRBV6-6, with D possibly matching TRBD1 (6 bases). V was pared by 6 bases and J by 6 bases, with 15 bases between. This CDR3 is built from 14 residues. The germline CDR1 and CDR2 sequences are MNHNY and SVGAGI (reference sequence). This chain's CDR3 is CASRRGGQGQPQHF. Written as DNA, the CDR3 is TGTGCCAGCAGAAGGGGGGGGCAGGGTCAGCCCCAGCATTTT.

The CDR3 sequence is CASSPPESYEQYF. CDR3 DNA sequence: TGTGCCAGCAGTCCCCCAGAATCCTACGAGCAGTACTTC. V gene TRBV12-3 or TRBV12-4 combines with J gene TRBJ2-7; D is uncertain. The CDR3 runs 13 residues. The ends were cut back, 5 bases at V and 1 base at J, with 9 bases in the middle.

V gene TRBV28 combines with J gene TRBJ2-7; 9 bases agree with TRBD1. Germline V gives CDR1 MDHEN, CDR2 SYDVKM. V dropped 7 bases and J dropped 11; count of bases not matched to a gene: 15. CDR3 length: 14 amino acids. The CDR3 sequence: CASTLSATGGAEYF. The CDR3 bases are TGTGCCAGCACCTTGTCCGCTACAGGGGGCGCAGAGTACTTC.

The chain joins TRBV18 to TRBJ2-5; D is ambiguous. Trimming left V 5 bases short and J 1 base short, with 5 bases between. This CDR3 is built from 12 residues. Germline V gene lookup returns CDR1 KGHSH and CDR2 LQKENI. The CDR3 region is CASSMRQETQYF. CDR3 DNA sequence: TGTGCCAGCTCAATGCGCCAAGAGACCCAGTACTTC.

The chain links TRBV11-2 to TRBJ2-3; 7 bases are a match to TRBD2. The CDR3 is 16 amino acids. V dropped 5 bases and J dropped 1; count of bases not matched to a gene: 9. Germline CDR1 is SGHAT and CDR2 is FQNNGV. The CDR3 nucleotides are TGTGCCAGCAGCCCAAGGGGCGGGAGAGGCACAGATACGCAGTATTTT. This translates into CASSPRGGRGTDTQYF.

The chain recombines TRBV24-1 with TRBJ2-2; 7 bases are a match to TRBD1. Germline values: CDR1 KGHDR, CDR2 SFDVKD. Unmatched junction bases numbered 5, after V lost 4 bases and J lost 4 bases. This CDR3 has 15 residues. CDR3 protein: CATSESYRGTGELFF. DNA of the CDR3: TGTGCCACCAGTGAGTCGTACAGGGGCACCGGGGAGCTGTTTTTT.

The gene calls are TRBV5-1 and TRBJ1-5; unclear D gene. V dropped 5 bases and J dropped 2 bases, with 20 bases sitting between them. Germline CDR1 reads SGHRS; CDR2 reads YFSETQ. This CDR3 contains 17 residues. The CDR3 loop is CASSVGSQDYGNQPQHF. The CDR3 DNA reads TGCGCCAGCAGTGTTGGCAGCCAGGACTACGGCAATCAGCCCCAGCATTTT.

The chain carries TRBV7-6 and TRBJ2-3; 13 bases fit TRBD2. With V trimmed by 5 bases and J by 2 bases, 4 bases remained unmatched. The germline CDR1 and CDR2 sequences are SGHVS and FNYEAQ. This CDR3 has 16 amino acids. This CDR3 reads CASSPGLAGITDTQYF. The DNA of the CDR3 is TGTGCCAGCAGCCCGGGACTAGCGGGAATCACAGATACGCAGTATTTT.

V is TRBV11-3 and J is TRBJ2-3, with unresolved D. V lost 1 base to trimming and J lost 2 bases, with 4 bases between them. The V gene's germline CDR1 is SGHNT and CDR2 YENEEA. There are 13 residues in the CDR3. CDR3 sequence reads: CASSLAVTDTQYF. CDR3 nucleotides: TGTGCCAGCAGCTTAGCGGTCACAGATACGCAGTATTTT.

The V and J genes are TRBV6-1 and TRBJ2-3; maybe TRBD1 (6 bases). The germline V and J ends were trimmed by 0 bases and 0 bases, with 10 bases remaining between them. The CDR3 length is 16 residues. Per the germline V gene, CDR1 is MNHNS and CDR2 is SASEGT. The CDR3 DNA reads TGTGCCAGCAGTGAAGCAAGGACAGTGAGCACAGATACGCAGTATTTT. It translates to CASSEARTVSTDTQYF.

The CDR3 loop is CASSSTGTGYNEQFF. For the CDR3, the DNA is TGTGCCAGCAGCTCGACCGGGACAGGCTACAATGAGCAGTTCTTC. The chain recombines TRBV14 with TRBJ2-1, with TRBD1 matching over 8 bases. CDR3 length: 15 residues. Germline trimming cut 5 bases from V and 3 bases from J; bases unmatched to any gene: 6. The V gene's germline CDR1 is SGHDN and CDR2 FVKESK.

The V call is TRBV15, the J call TRBJ1-2; TRBD1 aligns across 9 bases. V was pared by 3 bases and J by 8 bases, with 16 bases of the junction left unmatched. CDR3 length: 17 amino acids. CDR1 and CDR2 from the germline V gene are LNHNV and YYDKDF (reference sequence). The CDR3 nucleotides read TGTGCCACCAGCAGCTGGGGATCCATAGACAGGGGGGACGGCTACACCTTC. The encoded protein is CATSSWGSIDRGDGYTF.

The V gene is TRBV12-5, the J gene TRBJ2-5; the D gene is possibly TRBD1 (6 bases). In germline, CDR1 is LGHNT, CDR2 FRNRAP. V dropped 4 bases and J dropped 1 base, with 13 bases sitting between them. The CDR3 sequence is 15 residues long. Written as DNA, the CDR3 is TGTGCTAGTGGTTCAACTTCGGACAGCCAAGAGACCCAGTACTTC. It codes for CASGSTSDSQETQYF.

The V and J genes are TRBV30 and TRBJ1-1; a weak D match, TRBD1 (6 bases). The CDR3 runs to 12 residues. V was clipped by 8 bases and J by 0 bases, with 10 bases between them. Germline CDR1 GTSNPN, CDR2 SVGIG (reference sequence). The CDR3 nucleotides read TGTGCCGGCAGGGGCATGAACACTGAAGCTTTCTTT. It encodes CAGRGMNTEAFF. The variable domain in full, with the rest retrieved from reference TRBV30 and TRBJ1-1, is SQTIHQWPATLVQPVGSPLSLECTVEGTSNPNLYWYRQAAGRGLQLLFYSVGIGQISSEVPQNLSASRPQDRQFILSSKKLLLSDSGFYLCAGRGMNTEAFFGQGTRLTVV.

The V gene is TRBV5-1, the J gene TRBJ2-7; D uncertain. Germline CDR1 reads SGHRS; CDR2 reads YFSETQ. Trimming removed 2 bases at V and 2 bases at J, with 11 bases between. The CDR3 runs 14 residues. The CDR3 reads CASSFTVKTYEQYF. CDR3 DNA: TGCGCCAGCAGCTTTACAGTTAAGACCTACGAGCAGTACTTC.

This chain connects TRBV7-2 to TRBJ2-1; 9 nucleotides agree with TRBD2. CDR3 length: 16 residues. Trimming removed 5 bases from V and 9 bases from J; junction bases left unmatched: 14. Germline V gene data show CDR1 as SGHTA and CDR2 as FQGNSA. Here the CDR3 reads CASSRSIAGEGAEQFF. CDR3 in DNA: TGTGCCAGCAGCAGATCCATAGCGGGGGAAGGAGCTGAGCAGTTCTTC.

The V call is TRBV18, the J call TRBJ1-6; the match to TRBD1 covers 8 bases. V was clipped by 6 bases and J by 10 bases; unmatched bases: 8. The CDR3 is 14 amino acids. From germline, CDR1 is KGHSH and CDR2 LQKENI. Here the CDR3 reads CASSRTGTGSPLHF. The CDR3 DNA reads TGTGCCAGCTCCCGGACAGGGACCGGGTCACCCCTCCACTTT.

The rearrangement joins TRBV30 to TRBJ2-2, with 14 bases matching TRBD2. From germline, CDR1 is GTSNPN and CDR2 SVGIG (reference sequence). Trimming removed 7 bases from V and 7 bases from J; junction bases left unmatched: 8. The CDR3 runs to 15 residues. Here the CDR3 reads CAYRLAGGPVGELFF. The CDR3 coding sequence is TGTGCCTACAGACTAGCGGGAGGGCCTGTCGGGGAGCTGTTTTTT. Supplemented by reference TRBV30 and TRBJ2-2, the full variable domain reads SQTIHQWPATLVQPVGSPLSLECTVEGTSNPNLYWYRQAAGRGLQLLFYSVGIGQISSEVPQNLSASRPQDRQFILSSKKLLLSDSGFYLCAYRLAGGPVGELFFGEGSRLTVL.